These 6 T cell receptor beta chains share one sample of origin, sequenced in a study of CD8+ T cells in alopecia areata. cDNA serving as the sequencing template came from extracted, reverse transcribed RNA. Sequencing used immunoSEQ multiplex PCR; TCRdb keeps in-frame clones, though not all of them. The table lists more than 200,000 clones, about two thirds of them singletons. The specimen comprised CD4+ T cells sorted from blood, sampled at week 0. These receptors were obtained from a human donor with alopecia areata.

This clone was observed a few times. The chain has TRBV7-9 and TRBJ1-2; D ambiguous. Looked up from germline, CDR1 is SEHNR and CDR2 is FQNEAQ (reference sequence). V gave up 11 bases and J gave up 1 base, with 17 bases separating them. This CDR3 contains 14 residues. DNA of the CDR3: TGTGCCGTACCGGCAGGAGCCCTTAACTATGGCTACACCTTC. This sequence encodes CAVPAGALNYGYTF.

The rearrangement links TRBV13 to TRBJ1-5; a possible D gene is TRBD1 (5 bases). Germline V gives CDR1 PRHDT, CDR2 FYEKMQ (reference sequence). V was cut by 5 bases and J by 2 bases, with 13 bases left in between. The CDR3 totals 15 residues. As DNA, the CDR3 is TGTGCCAGCAGCGGAACAGGCGAGGGCAATCAGCCCCAGCATTTT. It translates to CASSGTGEGNQPQHF.

The rearrangement uses TRBV30 and TRBJ2-7; 11 bases are a match to TRBD1. The V segment lost 0 bases and the J segment 5 bases; nucleotides outside the gene matches: 3. This CDR3 has 14 amino acids. Per germline, CDR1 GTSNPN and CDR2 SVGIG (reference sequence). The CDR3 region is CAWSVRTGGDEQYF. The CDR3 bases are TGTGCCTGGAGTGTACGGACAGGGGGCGACGAGCAGTACTTC.

This sequence joins TRBV25-1 and TRBJ2-7, with D perhaps TRBD2 (7 bases). CDR3 length: 14 residues. V was cut by 6 bases and J by 2 bases, with 14 bases left in between. Germline V gene lookup returns CDR1 MGHDK and CDR2 SYGVNS. The CDR3 is CASSPAGATYEQYF. The DNA of the CDR3 is TGTGCCAGCAGCCCGGCGGGGGCCACCTACGAGCAGTACTTC.

The chain carries TRBV10-3 and TRBJ2-2, with 7 positions matching TRBD1. Germline CDR1 is ENHRY and CDR2 is SYGVKD. J was trimmed by 0 bases and V by 6 bases; bases with no gene match: 4. This CDR3 spans 15 amino acids. The CDR3 DNA follows: TGTGCCATCAGCGCTGACAGGGCGAACACCGGGGAGCTGTTTTTT. Translated, it gives CAISADRANTGELFF.

The V and J genes are TRBV30 and TRBJ2-1; D call uncertain. The CDR3 runs 12 residues. Germline V lookup: CDR1 GTSNPN, CDR2 SVGIG (reference sequence). V dropped 1 base and J dropped 8 bases, with 9 bases sitting between them. This CDR3 reads CAWSDSAYEQFF. CDR3 DNA sequence: TGTGCCTGGAGTGATTCGGCATATGAGCAGTTCTTC.